What follows describes a single TCR beta chain. What it binds is unknown. The sample originates from a study of OX40 agonist ivuxolimab in advanced cancers. For the study at large: Every 2 weeks, patients received ivuxolimab intravenously, dosed at 0.01 to 10 mg/kg.

Regarding the study as a whole: Clonal expansion in partial responders at 0.1-3.0 mg/kg ranked among the lowest.

Assay used: immunoSEQ multiplex PCR; TCRdb lists only in-frame clones, some missing. Of roughly 90,000 clones listed, around 85% are singletons. Looked up from germline, CDR1 is SGHRS and CDR2 is YFSETQ. Trimming removed 4 bases from V and 8 bases from J; junction bases left unmatched: 13. The CDR3 extends over 16 amino acids. The V gene is TRBV5-1, the J gene TRBJ2-1; 9 bases are a match to TRBD1. Sequencing was performed on CD4+ or CD8+ T cells sorted from blood, taken in a trial of the OX40 agonist ivuxolimab. The sequence came from an adult with an advanced solid tumor such as melanoma, head and neck, liver or kidney cancer. The CDR3 coding sequence is TGCGCCAGCAGCCGGGGAGGACAGGGGTCTCTGGATGAGCAGTTCTTC. Protein: CASSRGGQGSLDEQFF.